These 24 T cell receptor beta chains were sequenced from one sample in a study of blood T cell repertoires in COVID-19. Method: immunoSEQ multiplex PCR; TCRdb's copy keeps in-frame clones and lacks some. In the table there are about 430,000 clones, over 75% of which are singletons. Sequenced input: PBMCs or T cells enriched from blood (not recorded which). The receptors come from a woman aged 25 to 39 with acute COVID-19.

J is TRBJ2-5 and V is TRBV29-1; D remains unclear. Trimming removed 2 bases from V and 0 bases from J, with 4 bases in between. The CDR3 loop spans 12 amino acids. The germline CDR1 and CDR2 sequences are SQVTM and ANQGSEA. The CDR3 is CSVEPYQETQYF. The CDR3, as DNA: TGCAGCGTTGAACCGTACCAAGAGACCCAGTACTTC.

The rearrangement joins TRBV3-1 (or the pseudogene TRBV3-2) to TRBJ2-7; TRBD2 matches at 8 bases. The V gene's germline CDR1 is LGHDT and CDR2 YNNKEL (reference sequence). The CDR3 contains 15 residues. The V segment lost 4 bases and the J segment 2 bases; nucleotides outside the gene matches: 7. The CDR3, as DNA: TGTGCCAGCAGCCGGGCCGGGGGGGCTCCCTACGAGCAGTACTTC. Translating gives CASSRAGGAPYEQYF.

This chain links TRBV9 with TRBJ1-1, with 9 bases lining up with TRBD1. Germline CDR1 is SGDLS and CDR2 is YYNGEE. The CDR3 contains 15 residues. J lost 6 bases, V lost 0 bases, and 6 bases had no gene match. DNA of the CDR3: TGTGCCAGCAGCGTAGCTTGGGACAGGGCGTCTGAAGCTTTCTTT. Protein product: CASSVAWDRASEAFF.

This clone was seen a handful of times. The chain carries TRBV5-1 and TRBJ1-4, with TRBD1 matching over 7 bases. The CDR3 is made up of 15 amino acids. V trimming: 1 base; J trimming: 3 bases; junction bases outside the gene matches: 3. Per the germline V gene, CDR1 is SGHRS and CDR2 is YFSETQ. The DNA for the CDR3 is TGCGCCAGCAGCTTGCTTGGGACAGCTAATGAAAAACTGTTTTTT. Encoded protein: CASSLLGTANEKLFF.

V usage is TRBV7-9 and J usage is TRBJ2-1; no clear D. Germline lookup yields CDR1 SEHNR and CDR2 FQNEAQ (reference sequence). V lost 1 base and J lost 5, with 12 bases in between. The CDR3 is 15 residues long. Written as DNA, the CDR3 is TGTGCCAGCAGCTTAGTTGGCACCCCCCACAATGAGCAGTTCTTC. It encodes CASSLVGTPHNEQFF. The full variable domain, rest sourced from reference TRBV7-9 and TRBJ2-1, is DTGVSQNPRHKITKRGQNVTFRCDPISEHNRLYWYRQTLGQGPEFLTYFQNEAQLEKSRLLSDRFSAERPKGSFSTLEIQRTEQGDSAMYLCASSLVGTPHNEQFFGPGTRLTVL.

The gene calls are TRBV18 and TRBJ2-1, with D tentatively TRBD2 (6 bases). CDR1 is KGHSH, CDR2 LQKENI, per germline. Trimming stripped 1 base from V and 0 bases from J, with 13 bases between. CDR3 size: 17 residues. CDR3 coding DNA: TGTGCCAGCTCACCACTTCGGACTACCTCCTCCTACAATGAGCAGTTCTTC. The encoded protein is CASSPLRTTSSYNEQFF.

Notes on this clone: The sample has other DNA sequences that encode this CDR3 too. V is TRBV18 and J is TRBJ2-7; D may be TRBD1 (6 bases). CDR1 and CDR2 from the germline V gene are KGHSH and LQKENI. This CDR3 spans 13 amino acids. V dropped 6 bases and J dropped 3 bases, with 12 bases sitting between them. CDR3 nucleotide sequence: TGTGCCAGCTCTCGAACGGACAGCTACGAGCAGTACTTC. Translation gives CASSRTDSYEQYF.

This chain joins TRBV6-6 and TRBJ2-7; a possible D gene is TRBD1 (6 bases). CDR3 length: 15 residues. CDR1 and CDR2 (germline): MNHNY, SVGAGI (reference sequence). The ends were cut back, 2 bases at V and 5 bases at J, with 16 bases in the middle. CDR3 region: CASSYLLSRGDEQYF. The CDR3 bases are TGTGCCAGCAGTTACCTTCTAAGCAGGGGCGACGAGCAGTACTTC.

The rearrangement uses TRBV10-3 and TRBJ2-3; D may be TRBD2 (6 bases). The ends were cut back, 8 bases at V and 2 bases at J, with 11 bases in the middle. CDR1 ENHRY and CDR2 SYGVKD come from the germline V gene. This CDR3 comprises 13 residues. CDR3 DNA sequence: TGTGCCATCGGGGTGGGACTCACAGATACGCAGTATTTT. Amino acid sequence: CAIGVGLTDTQYF.

V usage is TRBV5-8 and J usage is TRBJ2-1; 10 bases match TRBD2. Germline V gene sequence: CDR1 SGHTS, CDR2 YDEGEE. Germline trimming cut 5 bases from V and 2 bases from J; bases unmatched to any gene: 7. The CDR3 contains 16 residues. For the CDR3, the DNA is TGTGCCAGCAGACGGTTAGCGGGGGGAACCTACAATGAGCAGTTCTTC. Its protein is CASRRLAGGTYNEQFF.

The gene calls are TRBV10-3 and TRBJ1-5; tentative D call: TRBD1 (6 bases). Germline V gives CDR1 ENHRY, CDR2 SYGVKD. The CDR3 has 14 residues. Trimming removed 11 bases at V and 4 bases at J, with 18 bases between. CDR3 coding DNA: TGTGCCCCAAATAAGGGGGGGGGTAATCAGCCCCAGCATTTT. This gives the protein CAPNKGGGNQPQHF.

The chain joins TRBV30 to TRBJ1-2, with a possible D match to TRBD1 (6 bases). The CDR3 loop spans 17 amino acids. CDR1 GTSNPN and CDR2 SVGIG come from the germline V gene (reference sequence). Trimming cost V 3 bases and J 1 base, with 21 bases left between them. The CDR3 here is CAWRGPPRTAFNYGYTF. DNA of the CDR3: TGTGCCTGGAGGGGGCCCCCTCGGACAGCATTTAACTATGGCTACACCTTC. The full variable domain, rest sourced from reference TRBV30 and TRBJ1-2, is SQTIHQWPATLVQPVGSPLSLECTVEGTSNPNLYWYRQAAGRGLQLLFYSVGIGQISSEVPQNLSASRPQDRQFILSSKKLLLSDSGFYLCAWRGPPRTAFNYGYTFGSGTRLTVV.

The J gene is TRBJ2-5, the V gene TRBV7-2; 7 bases align to TRBD2. The CDR3 totals 15 residues. After removal of 5 bases from V and 5 bases from J, the junction contained 11 bases not matched to a gene. Germline V gene lookup returns CDR1 SGHTA and CDR2 FQGNSA. The CDR3 DNA follows: TGTGCCAGCAGCGTCCGGACCCTCGGGGGGGAGACCCAGTACTTC. As protein: CASSVRTLGGETQYF. Supplemented by reference TRBV7-2 and TRBJ2-5, the full variable domain reads GAGVSQSPSNKVTEKGKDVELRCDPISGHTALYWYRQSLGQGLEFLIYFQGNSAPDKSGLPSDRFSAERTGGSVSTLTIQRTQQEDSAVYLCASSVRTLGGETQYFGPGTRLLVL.

The chain links TRBV25-1 to TRBJ2-3, with 10 bases identical to TRBD2. Germline CDR1 is MGHDK and CDR2 is SYGVNS. Trimming cost V 4 bases and J 2 bases; bases outside gene matches: 3. CDR3 size: 15 residues. Here the CDR3 DNA reads TGTGCCAGCAGTGGGACTAGCGGACCCACAGATACGCAGTATTTT. It translates to CASSGTSGPTDTQYF.

The rearrangement uses TRBV6-1 and TRBJ2-7; D possibly corresponds to TRBD1 (5 bases). Trimming removed 2 bases at V and 2 bases at J, with 13 bases between. CDR3 size: 15 residues. Per germline, CDR1 MNHNS and CDR2 SASEGT. The CDR3 DNA reads as TGTGCCAGCAGTGAATGGCAGGGTAGCACCTACGAGCAGTACTTC. Amino acids: CASSEWQGSTYEQYF.

The chain carries TRBV12-5 and TRBJ1-5; a weak D match, TRBD1 (5 bases). CDR1 and CDR2 (germline): LGHNT, FRNRAP. The CDR3 spans 13 residues. V lost 6 bases to trimming and J lost 6 bases, with 12 bases between them. CDR3 amino acids: CASGPGGAQPQHF. CDR3 nucleotide sequence: TGTGCTAGTGGCCCGGGTGGGGCTCAGCCCCAGCATTTT.

This clone was seen only a few times. This rearrangement joins TRBV28 to TRBJ1-1; perhaps TRBD1 as D (6 bases). The CDR3 is made up of 16 amino acids. V dropped 2 bases and J dropped 6 bases, with 19 bases sitting between them. Germline V CDR1 and CDR2: MDHEN, SYDVKM. The CDR3 bases are TGTGCCAGCAGTTTAAGTCCAGGGGCGGGTTTGGCTGAAGCTTTCTTT. It codes for CASSLSPGAGLAEAFF.

The V and J genes are TRBV29-1 and TRBJ1-1; D unclear. The germline gives CDR1 SQVTM, CDR2 ANQGSEA. Trimming pared 3 bases from V and 3 bases from J, leaving 14 bases between. The CDR3 is made up of 14 amino acids. The CDR3 DNA sequence: TGCAGCGTTGAGGTGGAGCCCGGGGACACTGAAGCTTTCTTT. The encoded protein is CSVEVEPGDTEAFF.

This chain uses TRBV9 with TRBJ2-3, with D maybe TRBD2 (5 bases). The germline V and J ends were trimmed by 6 bases and 0 bases, with 14 bases remaining between them. Germline V gene lookup returns CDR1 SGDLS and CDR2 YYNGEE. This CDR3 spans 15 amino acids. The CDR3 loop reads CASTGLTSSTDTQYF. The CDR3 DNA follows: TGTGCCAGCACCGGACTGACATCTAGCACAGATACGCAGTATTTT.

The DNA for the CDR3 is TGTGCCAGCAGTTCTAGTGAAGTCAGCTATGGCTACACCTTC. It yields the protein CASSSSEVSYGYTF. The chain is built from TRBV14 and TRBJ1-2; D is unclear. This CDR3 has 14 residues. CDR1 and CDR2 (germline): SGHDN, FVKESK. V gave up 6 bases and J gave up 4 bases, with 15 bases separating them.

This clone was seen only a few times. V and J are TRBV7-3 and TRBJ2-2, with D hard to call. There are 14 residues in the CDR3. Germline loops: CDR1 SGHTA, CDR2 FQGTGA. V lost 3 bases and J lost 2, with 7 bases in between. In nucleotides, the CDR3 is TGTGCCAGCAGCTTTAATTTCAACACCGGGGAGCTGTTTTTT. Encoded protein: CASSFNFNTGELFF.

In the case of this clone: This sample also contains other DNA sequences that code for the same CDR3. V is TRBV19 and J is TRBJ1-1, with a possible D match to TRBD1 (5 bases). The CDR3 runs to 13 residues. The V and J ends lost 3 bases and 4 bases respectively, with 9 bases between them. CDR1 LNHDA and CDR2 SQIVND come from the germline V gene (reference sequence). As DNA, the CDR3 is TGTGCCAGTAGTATTGGGAGGGGCACTGAAGCTTTCTTT. It translates to CASSIGRGTEAFF.

V is TRBV4-3 and J is TRBJ2-1; a weak D match, TRBD1 (6 bases). The CDR3 has 16 residues. Trimming pared 4 bases from V and 8 bases from J, leaving 21 bases between. Germline V gene lookup returns CDR1 LGHNA and CDR2 YSLEER. CDR3 amino acids: CASSPDWTVAVYEQFF. The CDR3 coding sequence is TGCGCCAGCAGCCCCGACTGGACAGTGGCGGTATATGAGCAGTTCTTC.

The chain couples TRBV5-8 to TRBJ1-2, with 7 bases that match TRBD1. V dropped 1 base and J dropped 4; count of bases not matched to a gene: 7. From germline, CDR1 is SGHTS and CDR2 YDEGEE. The length of the CDR3 is 15 residues. In DNA, the CDR3 is TGTGCCAGCAGCTTGTACCAGGGGGTTATCTATGGCTACACCTTC. Translation gives CASSLYQGVIYGYTF.